The 14 T cell receptor beta chains reported below all come from one sample, sequenced in a study of blood T cells in healthy people across ages. Alongside a J-beta primer mix, a sample-barcoded 5' primer served in a second PCR lasting about 7 to 11 cycles. TCRdb itself ran the 5' RACE reads through MiXCR, one entry per CDR3 protein. Of approximately 850,000 distinct CDR3 sequences in the sample, 55% to 75% were seen once. Sequencing input: blood. The receptors shown here come from a man aged 30 to 45 in good health.

This chain uses TRBV19 with TRBJ2-7, with D perhaps matching TRBD1 or TRBD2 (5 bases each). The V gene's germline CDR1 is LNHDA and CDR2 SQIVND (reference sequence). V gave up 4 bases and J gave up 3 bases, with 19 bases separating them. CDR3 length: 16 amino acids. CDR3 coding DNA: TGTGCCAGTAGTACTGCCTCCGGGACGGGGCACTACGAGCAGTACTTC. Translating gives CASSTASGTGHYEQYF.

In regard to this clonotype: Its ends do not fully match the called genes, so a read error is possible. The V and J genes are TRBV4-3 and TRBJ2-1, with 8 nucleotides matching TRBD2. The CDR3 is 16 amino acids. Germline CDR1 is LGHNA and CDR2 is YSLEER. This chain's CDR3 is CASSQGGASGFNERFF. Here the CDR3 DNA reads TGCGCCAGCAGCCAAGGGGGTGCTAGCGGGTTCAATGAGCGGTTCTTC.

The chain uses TRBV20-1 and TRBJ2-1; TRBD2 agrees at 8 bases. Looked up from germline, CDR1 is DFQATT and CDR2 is SNEGSKA (reference sequence). This CDR3 spans 16 amino acids. Trimming at V came to 4 bases and at J to 4 bases, leaving 12 bases not matched to a gene. This CDR3 reads CSATEGGGRMYNEQFF. In DNA form, the CDR3 reads TGCAGTGCTACAGAAGGCGGGGGGCGGATGTACAATGAGCAGTTCTTC.

The J gene is TRBJ1-4, the V gene TRBV20-1; possible D gene TRBD1, 6 bases. The V and J ends lost 3 bases and 8 bases respectively, with 16 bases between them. This CDR3 is built from 14 residues. CDR1 and CDR2 from the germline V gene are DFQATT and SNEGSKA (reference sequence). In nucleotides, the CDR3 is TGCAGTGCTAGGGAGGGGGGGCCAGACGAAAAACTGTTTTTT. Amino acid sequence: CSAREGGPDEKLFF.

This chain links TRBV29-1 with TRBJ2-3, with TRBD2 identical over 7 bases. Trimming at V came to 7 bases and at J to 4 bases, leaving 20 bases not matched to a gene. This CDR3 spans 17 amino acids. From germline, CDR1 is SQVTM and CDR2 ANQGSEA. CDR3 in amino acids: CSATSPLEAGTADTQYF. CDR3 bases: TGCAGCGCCACAAGTCCTCTAGAAGCGGGAACGGCAGATACGCAGTATTTT.

This clonotype was counted between two and nine times. The chain is built from TRBV20-1 and TRBJ1-2; 9 positions match TRBD1. The CDR3 is 12 residues long. Germline V CDR1 and CDR2: DFQATT, SNEGSKA (reference sequence). Losses at the gene ends were 5 bases for V and 8 bases for J; bases not matched to a gene: 6. DNA for the CDR3: TGCAGTGCTCCTCACAGGGGGCGAGGCTACACCTTC. Encoded protein: CSAPHRGRGYTF.

The DNA for the CDR3 is TGTGCCAGCAGCCCGGGCAAGCGGGAGGAAGAGACCCAGTACTTC. This encodes CASSPGKREEETQYF. The J gene is TRBJ2-5, the V gene TRBV11-3, with 9 bases aligning to TRBD2. The CDR3 covers 15 residues. Germline CDR1 reads SGHNT; CDR2 reads YENEEA. Unmatched junction bases numbered 7, after V lost 5 bases and J lost 3 bases.

This clonotype was seen a few times. The gene calls are TRBV27 and TRBJ2-7; no firm D call. Germline V CDR1 and CDR2: MNHEY, SMNVEV (reference sequence). V lost 8 bases to trimming and J lost 0 bases, with 8 bases between them. This CDR3 is 12 amino acids long. The CDR3, as DNA: TGTGCCAGCCTCTCGCCCTCCTACGAGCAGTACTTC. It encodes CASLSPSYEQYF.

The sample holds a few counts of this clonotype. A much larger clone lies one base from this, so it may be a read error. This chain uses TRBV7-3 with TRBJ2-5, with D unclear. The CDR3 sequence is 11 residues long. The germline V gene encodes CDR1 SGHTA and CDR2 FQGTGA. Deletions cut 4 bases from V and 9 bases from J, with 9 bases between. CDR3 sequence reads: CASSSYKAQYF. In DNA form, the CDR3 reads TGTGCCAGCAGCTCCTACAAGGCCCAGTACTTC.

This rearrangement joins TRBV7-9 to TRBJ2-2, with D uncertain. V was trimmed by 5 bases and J by 1 base, leaving 11 bases between them. There are 15 residues in the CDR3. Germline values: CDR1 SEHNR, CDR2 FQNEAQ (reference sequence). This chain's CDR3 is CASSLRGENTGELFF. The CDR3 bases are TGTGCCAGCAGCCTGAGAGGCGAGAACACCGGGGAGCTGTTTTTT.

V usage is TRBV20-1 and J usage is TRBJ2-5; TRBD2 matches at 12 bases. The DNA end is more similar to TRBJ2-7, so the J call may be wrong. The CDR3 totals 14 residues. Germline lookup yields CDR1 DFQATT and CDR2 SNEGSKA (reference sequence). For the CDR3, the DNA is TGCAGTGCTAGTGGACTAGCGGGATCGCTCGAGCAGTACTTC. Translation: CSASGLAGSLEQYF.

There are a few counts of this clonotype. The V gene is TRBV6-1, the J gene TRBJ2-6; TRBD1 is a possible D gene (6 bases). Germline loops: CDR1 MNHNS, CDR2 SASEGT. The V end was cut by 9 bases, the J end by 0 bases, with 24 bases between. The CDR3 has 19 amino acids. CDR3: CARSFRTDRPSSGANVLTF. DNA of the CDR3: TGTGCCAGGTCTTTTAGAACGGACAGACCCTCCTCTGGGGCCAACGTCCTGACTTTC.

This clonotype was recorded only once. J is TRBJ1-2 and V is TRBV12-3 or TRBV12-4; D call uncertain. The CDR3 covers 11 residues. Trimming stripped 6 bases from V and 8 bases from J, with 10 bases between. This CDR3 is CASRTGWGYTF. As DNA, the CDR3 is TGTGCCAGCAGAACGGGTTGGGGCTACACCTTC.

V and J are TRBV18 and TRBJ1-2; 10 nucleotides match TRBD1. After removal of 3 bases from V and 6 bases from J, the junction contained 4 bases not matched to a gene. This CDR3 has 14 amino acids. Germline values: CDR1 KGHSH, CDR2 LQKENI. The CDR3 sequence: CASSPGTGVNGYTF. The CDR3 DNA reads as TGTGCCAGCTCACCGGGGACAGGGGTAAATGGCTACACCTTC. The full variable domain, completed using reference TRBV18 and TRBJ1-2, is NAGVMQNPRHLVRRRGQEARLRCSPMKGHSHVYWYRQLPEEGLKFMVYLQKENIIDESGMPKERFSAEFPKEGPSILRIQQVVRGDSAAYFCASSPGTGVNGYTFGSGTRLTVV.